This record concerns one T cell receptor (beta chain) sequence. Antigen unknown. These data are taken from a study of cytomegalovirus exposure and HLA in healthy donors. Study observations and caveats: The tendency of first-cohort TCR clusters to co-occur in the roughly 130 validation repertoires emerged from a later analysis. Investigators reported 164 TCR beta chains as tied to cytomegalovirus.

The donors belonged to the approximately 110-subject validation cohort, separate from the approximately 700-subject first cohort. Looked up from germline, CDR1 is SGDLS and CDR2 is YYNGEE. Trimming took off 3 bases at V and 7 bases at J, with 16 bases between the two ends. The CDR3 length is 14 residues. The repertoire was sequenced with immunoSEQ multiplex PCR; TCRdb's copy has only in-frame clones and lacks some. The profile shows about 56,000 clones, 93% of them singletons. The J gene is TRBJ1-2, the V gene TRBV9; no firm D call. This TCR was sampled from a woman younger than 35 in good health and CMV-seropositive. Specimen: PBMCs. As DNA, the CDR3 is TGTGCCAGCAGCGAGTCAGGACTCATCCTTGGCTACACCTTC. The encoded protein is CASSESGLILGYTF.